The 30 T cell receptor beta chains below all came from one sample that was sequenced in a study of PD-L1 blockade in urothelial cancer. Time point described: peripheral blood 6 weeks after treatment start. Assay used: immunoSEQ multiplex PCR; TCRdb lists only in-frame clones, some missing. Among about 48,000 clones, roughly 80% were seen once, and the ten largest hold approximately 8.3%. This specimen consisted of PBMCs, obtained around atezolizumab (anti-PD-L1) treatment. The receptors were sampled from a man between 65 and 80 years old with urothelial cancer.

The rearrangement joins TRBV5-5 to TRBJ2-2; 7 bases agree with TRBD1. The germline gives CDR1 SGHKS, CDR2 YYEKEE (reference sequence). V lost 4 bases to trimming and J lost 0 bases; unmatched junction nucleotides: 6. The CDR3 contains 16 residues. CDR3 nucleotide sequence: TGTGCCAGCAGCCATACCGGGACAGCGAACACCGGGGAGCTGTTTTTT. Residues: CASSHTGTANTGELFF.

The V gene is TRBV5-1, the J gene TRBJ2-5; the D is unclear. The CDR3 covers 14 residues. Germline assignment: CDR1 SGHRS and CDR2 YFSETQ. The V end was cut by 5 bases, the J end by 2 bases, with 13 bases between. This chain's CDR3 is CASRSAGSQETQYF. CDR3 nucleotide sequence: TGCGCCAGCAGGTCGGCAGGTTCTCAAGAGACCCAGTACTTC.

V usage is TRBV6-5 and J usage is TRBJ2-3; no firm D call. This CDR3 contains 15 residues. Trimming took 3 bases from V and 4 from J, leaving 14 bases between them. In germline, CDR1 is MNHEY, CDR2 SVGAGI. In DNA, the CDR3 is TGTGCCAGCAGTTATCGGGTCCCGCCCGCAGATACGCAGTATTTT. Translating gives CASSYRVPPADTQYF.

CDR3 in amino acids: CASSGPGTSGKSSYEQYF. DNA of the CDR3: TGTGCCAGCAGTGGGCCAGGGACTAGCGGAAAGAGCTCCTACGAGCAGTACTTC. The chain carries TRBV2 and TRBJ2-7, with 11 bases fitting TRBD2. Unmatched junction bases numbered 11, after V lost 4 bases and J lost 0 bases. CDR1 is SNHLY and CDR2 is FYNNEI in the germline V gene. The CDR3 extends over 18 amino acids.

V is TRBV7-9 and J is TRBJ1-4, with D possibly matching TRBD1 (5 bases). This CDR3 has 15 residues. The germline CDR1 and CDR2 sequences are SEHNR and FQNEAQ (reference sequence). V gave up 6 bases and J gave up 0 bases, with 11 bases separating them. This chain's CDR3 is CASSGGTSTNEKLFF. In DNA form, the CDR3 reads TGTGCCAGCAGTGGGGGGACCTCAACTAATGAAAAACTGTTTTTT.

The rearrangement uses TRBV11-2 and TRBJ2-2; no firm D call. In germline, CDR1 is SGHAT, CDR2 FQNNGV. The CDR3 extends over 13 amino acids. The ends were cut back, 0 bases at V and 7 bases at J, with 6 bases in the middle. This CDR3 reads CASSLDDNGELFF. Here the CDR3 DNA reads TGTGCCAGCAGCTTAGATGACAACGGGGAGCTGTTTTTT.

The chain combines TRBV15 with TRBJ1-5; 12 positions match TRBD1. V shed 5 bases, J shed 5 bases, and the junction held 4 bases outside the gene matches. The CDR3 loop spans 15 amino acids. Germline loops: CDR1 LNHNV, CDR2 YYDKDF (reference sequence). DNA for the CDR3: TGTGCCACCAGCTGGGGGACAGGGGGCGATCAGCCCCAGCATTTT. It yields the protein CATSWGTGGDQPQHF. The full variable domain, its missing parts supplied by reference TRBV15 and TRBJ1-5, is DAMVIQNPRYQVTQFGKPVTLSCSQTLNHNVMYWYQQKSSQAPKLLFHYYDKDFNNEADTPDNFQSRRPNTSFCFLDIRSPGLGDTAMYLCATSWGTGGDQPQHFGDGTRLSIL.

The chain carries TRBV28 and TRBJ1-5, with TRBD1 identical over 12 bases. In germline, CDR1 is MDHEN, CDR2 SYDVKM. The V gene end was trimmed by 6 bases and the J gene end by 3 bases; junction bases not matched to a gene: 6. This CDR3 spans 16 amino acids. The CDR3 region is CASSPGTGGNNQPQHF. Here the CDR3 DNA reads TGTGCCAGCAGCCCAGGGACAGGGGGCAACAATCAGCCCCAGCATTTT.

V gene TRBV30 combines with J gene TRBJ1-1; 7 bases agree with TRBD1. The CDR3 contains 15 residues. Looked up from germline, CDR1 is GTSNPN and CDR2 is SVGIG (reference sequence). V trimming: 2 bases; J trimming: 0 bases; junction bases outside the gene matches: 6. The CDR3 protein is CAWSPLDRLNTEAFF. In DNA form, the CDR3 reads TGTGCCTGGAGTCCCCTGGACAGGTTGAACACTGAAGCTTTCTTT.

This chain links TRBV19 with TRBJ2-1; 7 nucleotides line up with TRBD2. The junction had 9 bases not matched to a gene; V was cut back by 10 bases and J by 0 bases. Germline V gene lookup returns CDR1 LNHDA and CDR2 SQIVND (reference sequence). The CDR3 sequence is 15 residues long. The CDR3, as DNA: TGTGCCACCCAACCTAGCGGAGCCTCCTACAATGAGCAGTTCTTC. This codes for CATQPSGASYNEQFF.

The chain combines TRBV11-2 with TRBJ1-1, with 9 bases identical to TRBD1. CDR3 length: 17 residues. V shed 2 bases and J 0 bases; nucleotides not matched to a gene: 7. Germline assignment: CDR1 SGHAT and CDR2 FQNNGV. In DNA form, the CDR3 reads TGTGCCAGCAGCTTAATAAACAGGGGGCTCGTGAACACTGAAGCTTTCTTT. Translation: CASSLINRGLVNTEAFF.

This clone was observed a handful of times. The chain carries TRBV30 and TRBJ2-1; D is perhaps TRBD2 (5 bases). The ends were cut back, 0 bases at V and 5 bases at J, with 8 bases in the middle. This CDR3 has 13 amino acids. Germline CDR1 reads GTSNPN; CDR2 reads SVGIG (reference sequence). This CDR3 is CAWSVDGNNEQFF. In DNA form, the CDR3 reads TGTGCCTGGAGTGTAGACGGGAACAATGAGCAGTTCTTC.

CDR3 sequence (DNA): TGCGCCAGCAGCTTGGACGCTAGCGGCAATGAGCAGTTCTTC. This gives the protein CASSLDASGNEQFF. The genes are TRBV5-1 and TRBJ2-1, with 7 positions matching TRBD2. CDR1 is SGHRS and CDR2 is YFSETQ in the germline V gene. With V trimmed by 0 bases and J by 6 bases, 3 bases remained unmatched. This CDR3 comprises 14 residues.

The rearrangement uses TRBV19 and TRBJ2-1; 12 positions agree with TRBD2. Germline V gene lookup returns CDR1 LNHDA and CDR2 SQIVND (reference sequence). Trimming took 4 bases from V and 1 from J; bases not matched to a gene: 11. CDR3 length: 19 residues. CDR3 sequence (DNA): TGTGCCAGTAGTACGACTAGCGGGAGAAGTACCTGGTCCTACAATGAGCAGTTCTTC. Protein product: CASSTTSGRSTWSYNEQFF.

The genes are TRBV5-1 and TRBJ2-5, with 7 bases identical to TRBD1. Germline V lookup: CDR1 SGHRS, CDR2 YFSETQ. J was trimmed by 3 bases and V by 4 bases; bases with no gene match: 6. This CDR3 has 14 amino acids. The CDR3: CASSPGTEKETQYF. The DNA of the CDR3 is TGCGCCAGCAGCCCCGGGACAGAAAAAGAGACCCAGTACTTC.

The CDR3 nucleotides read TGTGCCAGCAGCCGACCAAACGACAGGGCGACTAGCGGGAGTCCCAATGAGCAGTTCTTC. It encodes CASSRPNDRATSGSPNEQFF. The J gene is TRBJ2-1, the V gene TRBV13; 12 nucleotides agree with TRBD2. The CDR3 is made up of 20 amino acids. V was clipped by 5 bases and J by 6 bases; unmatched bases: 20. From germline, CDR1 is PRHDT and CDR2 FYEKMQ (reference sequence).

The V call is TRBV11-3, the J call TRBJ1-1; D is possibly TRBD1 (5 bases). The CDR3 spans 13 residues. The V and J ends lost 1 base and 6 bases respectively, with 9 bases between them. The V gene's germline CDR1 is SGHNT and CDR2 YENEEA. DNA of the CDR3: TGTGCCAGCAGCTTAGGACAGTTCGCTGAAGCTTTCTTT. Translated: CASSLGQFAEAFF.

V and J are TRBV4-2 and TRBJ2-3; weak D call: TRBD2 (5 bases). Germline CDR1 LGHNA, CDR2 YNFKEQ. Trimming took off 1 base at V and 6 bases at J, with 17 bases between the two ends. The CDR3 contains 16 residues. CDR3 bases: TGTGCCAGCAGCCAAGCTCCAGGACTGATGTTGGATACGCAGTATTTT. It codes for CASSQAPGLMLDTQYF.

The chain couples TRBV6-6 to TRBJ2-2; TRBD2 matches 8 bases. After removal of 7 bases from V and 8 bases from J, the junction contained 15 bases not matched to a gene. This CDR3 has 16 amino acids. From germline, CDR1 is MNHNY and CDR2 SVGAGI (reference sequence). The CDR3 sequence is CASTISGTRPNGELFF. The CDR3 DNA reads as TGTGCCAGCACCATATCCGGGACTAGACCTAATGGGGAGCTGTTTTTT.

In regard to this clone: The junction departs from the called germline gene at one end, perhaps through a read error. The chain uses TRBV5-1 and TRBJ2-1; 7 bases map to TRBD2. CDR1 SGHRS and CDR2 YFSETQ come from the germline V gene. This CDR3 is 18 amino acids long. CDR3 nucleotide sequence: TGCGCCGGCAGCCGGAACGGGAAAAGTGCAGACCCGGGGGGTGAGCAGTTCTTC. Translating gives CAGSRNGKSADPGGEQFF.

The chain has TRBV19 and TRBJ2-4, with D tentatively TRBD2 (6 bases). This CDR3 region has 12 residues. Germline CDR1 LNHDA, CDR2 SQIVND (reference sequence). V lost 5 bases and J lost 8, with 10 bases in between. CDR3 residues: CASSPRRDIQYF. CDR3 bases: TGTGCCAGTAGTCCCAGGAGGGACATTCAGTACTTC.

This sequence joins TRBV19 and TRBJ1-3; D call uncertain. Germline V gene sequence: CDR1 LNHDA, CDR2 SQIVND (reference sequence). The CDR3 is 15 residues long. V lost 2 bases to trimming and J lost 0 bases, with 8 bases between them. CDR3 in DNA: TGTGCCAGTAGTATAACACAAAGCTCTGGAAACACCATATATTTT. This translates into CASSITQSSGNTIYF.

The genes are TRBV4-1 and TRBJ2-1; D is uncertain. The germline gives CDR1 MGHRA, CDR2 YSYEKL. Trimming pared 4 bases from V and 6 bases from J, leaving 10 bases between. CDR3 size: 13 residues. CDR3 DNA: TGCGCCAGCAGCCCCCTCCCCCTCAATGAGCAGTTCTTC. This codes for CASSPLPLNEQFF.

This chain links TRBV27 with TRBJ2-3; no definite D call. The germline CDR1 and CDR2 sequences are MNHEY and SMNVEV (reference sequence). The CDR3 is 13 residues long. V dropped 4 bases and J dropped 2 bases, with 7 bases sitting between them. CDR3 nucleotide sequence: TGTGCCAGCAGTTCTTTTATCACAGATACGCAGTATTTT. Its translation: CASSSFITDTQYF.

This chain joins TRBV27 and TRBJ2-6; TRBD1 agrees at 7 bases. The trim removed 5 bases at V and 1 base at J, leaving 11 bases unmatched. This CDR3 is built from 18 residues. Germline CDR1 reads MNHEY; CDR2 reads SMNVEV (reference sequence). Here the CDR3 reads CASSPYGTEGSGANVLTF. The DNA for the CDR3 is TGTGCCAGCAGTCCTTACGGGACAGAGGGGTCTGGGGCCAACGTCCTGACTTTC. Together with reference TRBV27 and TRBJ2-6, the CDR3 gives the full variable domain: EAQVTQNPRYLITVTGKKLTVTCSQNMNHEYMSWYRQDPGLGLRQIYYSMNVEVTDKGDVPEGYKVSRKEKRNFPLILESPSPNQTSLYFCASSPYGTEGSGANVLTFGAGSRLTVL.

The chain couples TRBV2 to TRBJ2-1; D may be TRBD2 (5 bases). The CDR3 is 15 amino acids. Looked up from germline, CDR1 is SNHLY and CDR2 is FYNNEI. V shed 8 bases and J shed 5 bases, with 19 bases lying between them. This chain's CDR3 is CASRDRLLRDNEQFF. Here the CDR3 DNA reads TGTGCCAGCCGAGACCGACTACTTCGGGACAATGAGCAGTTCTTC. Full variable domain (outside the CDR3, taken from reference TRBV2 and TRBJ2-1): EPEVTQTPSHQVTQMGQEVILRCVPISNHLYFYWYRQILGQKVEFLVSFYNNEISEKSEIFDDQFSVERPDGSNFTLKIRSTKLEDSAMYFCASRDRLLRDNEQFFGPGTRLTVL.

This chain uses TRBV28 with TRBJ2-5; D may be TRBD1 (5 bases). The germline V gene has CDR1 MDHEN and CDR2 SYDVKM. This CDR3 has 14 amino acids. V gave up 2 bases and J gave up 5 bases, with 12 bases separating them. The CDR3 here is CASSLIRGSETQYF. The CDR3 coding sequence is TGTGCCAGCAGTTTAATTAGGGGTAGTGAGACCCAGTACTTC. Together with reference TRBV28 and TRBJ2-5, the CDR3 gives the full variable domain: DVKVTQSSRYLVKRTGEKVFLECVQDMDHENMFWYRQDPGLGLRLIYFSYDVKMKEKGDIPEGYSVSREKKERFSLILESASTNQTSMYLCASSLIRGSETQYFGPGTRLLVL.

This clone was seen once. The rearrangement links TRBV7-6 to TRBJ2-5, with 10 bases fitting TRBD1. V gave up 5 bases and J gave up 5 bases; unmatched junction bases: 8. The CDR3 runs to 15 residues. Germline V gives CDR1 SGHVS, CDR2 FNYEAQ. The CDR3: CASSPGTGVRETQYF. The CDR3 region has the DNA TGTGCCAGCAGCCCCGGGACAGGGGTAAGGGAGACCCAGTACTTC.

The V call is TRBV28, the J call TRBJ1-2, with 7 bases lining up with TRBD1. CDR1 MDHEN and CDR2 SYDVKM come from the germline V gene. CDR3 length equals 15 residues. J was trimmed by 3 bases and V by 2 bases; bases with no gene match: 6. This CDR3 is CASSLGLGQYYGYTF. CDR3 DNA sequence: TGTGCCAGCAGTTTAGGTCTGGGACAGTACTATGGCTACACCTTC.

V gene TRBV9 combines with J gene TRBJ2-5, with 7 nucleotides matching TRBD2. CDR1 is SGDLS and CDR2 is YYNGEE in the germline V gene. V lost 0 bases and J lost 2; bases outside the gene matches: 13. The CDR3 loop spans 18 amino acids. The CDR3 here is CASSVASGGSSGQETQYF. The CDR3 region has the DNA TGTGCCAGCAGCGTAGCTTCTGGCGGGAGCTCGGGTCAAGAGACCCAGTACTTC.